A single sample gave rise to the 8 T cell receptor beta chains below, sequenced in a study of blood T cell repertoires in COVID-19. This table comes from immunoSEQ multiplex PCR, and its TCRdb copy is limited to in-frame clones, with some not included. The table shows 400,000 to 450,000 clones, with 80% to 90% occurring only once. Material: PBMCs or T cells enriched from blood (not recorded which). These receptors were collected from a young man who had recovered from COVID-19.

J is TRBJ1-4 and V is TRBV19; TRBD1 agrees at 8 bases. Germline loops: CDR1 LNHDA, CDR2 SQIVND (reference sequence). J lost 5 bases, V lost 3 bases, and 8 bases had no gene match. The CDR3 contains 16 residues. CDR3 sequence (DNA): TGTGCCAGTAGTATGGATTTCGGGACAGGAAATGAAAAACTGTTTTTT. Translation: CASSMDFGTGNEKLFF.

This rearrangement joins TRBV7-6 to TRBJ2-3, with 9 bases identical to TRBD1. Trimming at V came to 6 bases and at J to 4 bases, leaving 11 bases not matched to a gene. Germline V gene data show CDR1 as SGHVS and CDR2 as FNYEAQ. The CDR3 covers 16 residues. DNA for the CDR3: TGTGCCAGCAGTTATACCGGGACAGGGTTCCCAGATACGCAGTATTTT. Protein: CASSYTGTGFPDTQYF.

CDR3 DNA sequence: TGCGCCAGCAGTCTGGGACTTACCTACGAGCAGTACTTC. Protein sequence: CASSLGLTYEQYF. The chain recombines TRBV5-1 with TRBJ2-7; tentatively, D is TRBD2 (6 bases). Trimming took 5 bases from V and 2 from J, leaving 11 bases between them. The CDR3 has 13 amino acids. Germline CDR1 SGHRS, CDR2 YFSETQ.

J is TRBJ2-5 and V is TRBV10-2; D is perhaps TRBD1 (6 bases). The germline V and J ends were trimmed by 8 bases and 0 bases, with 10 bases remaining between them. CDR3 length equals 13 residues. Germline loops: CDR1 WSHSY, CDR2 SAAADI. As DNA, the CDR3 is TGCGCCAGCGGGGACACATACCAAGAGACCCAGTACTTC. Translation gives CASGDTYQETQYF.

In its sample, this clone was seen a few times. The chain recombines TRBV7-2 with TRBJ1-5; 8 bases agree with TRBD1. The trim removed 5 bases at V and 7 bases at J, leaving 4 bases unmatched. Looked up from germline, CDR1 is SGHTA and CDR2 is FQGNSA. The CDR3 totals 13 residues. The CDR3 sequence: CASSADREQPQHF. CDR3 DNA: TGTGCCAGCAGCGCGGACAGGGAGCAGCCCCAGCATTTT.

V and J are TRBV7-8 and TRBJ1-5; TRBD1 agrees at 9 bases. Germline CDR1 reads SGHVS; CDR2 reads FQNEAQ. With 5 bases clipped from V and 4 bases from J, the junction kept 12 bases outside the gene matches. The CDR3 is made up of 17 amino acids. This chain's CDR3 is CASSHPRGQGANQPQHF. The CDR3 coding sequence is TGTGCCAGCAGCCACCCCAGGGGACAGGGAGCAAATCAGCCCCAGCATTTT.

The V gene is TRBV12-3 or TRBV12-4, the J gene TRBJ1-1; the D is unclear. The V end lost 6 bases, the J end lost 4 bases, and 12 bases lay between the germline ends. The CDR3 runs to 13 residues. The CDR3 reads CASSPGLGTEAFF. For the CDR3, the DNA is TGTGCCAGCAGCCCGGGTCTGGGCACTGAAGCTTTCTTT.

On this clone itself: Just one base apart from a much larger clone, this may be a read error. The genes are TRBV7-6 and TRBJ1-1, with 7 bases identical to TRBD1. The CDR3 length is 13 residues. Germline lookup yields CDR1 SGHVS and CDR2 FNYEAQ. The V segment lost 5 bases and the J segment 2 bases; nucleotides outside the gene matches: 2. CDR3 DNA: TGTGCCAGCAGCCGGGACAGTAACACTGAAGCTTTCTTT. Translation gives CASSRDSNTEAFF. Complete variable domain (other parts from reference TRBV7-6 and TRBJ1-1): GAGVSQSPRYKVTKRGQDVALRCDPISGHVSLYWYRQALGQGPEFLTYFNYEAQQDKSGLPNDRFSAERPEGSISTLTIQRTEQRDSAMYRCASSRDSNTEAFFGQGTRLTVV.